These T cell receptor beta chains were read from a single sample in a study of cytomegalovirus exposure and HLA in healthy donors. This table comes from immunoSEQ multiplex PCR, and its TCRdb copy is limited to in-frame clones, with some not included. The sample comprises tens of thousands of clones, roughly 80% of which are singletons, and about 3% rests with the top ten. The sequenced sample was PBMCs. Receptors were obtained from a middle-aged woman in good health and CMV-seropositive. Both conserved end residues are part of each CDR3. The D gene is left open where the match is weak. Some rows mark clone size as missing; the rest say once, few, many or name a class of expanded clone.

D gene	V gene	clone size	J gene	CDR3 DNA	CDR3 protein
TRBD2	TRBV5-4	.	TRBJ2-6	TGTGCCAGCAGCTCCGGCGGGGGGGCGTCTGGGGCCAACGTCCTGACTTTC	CASSSGGGASGANVLTF
.	TRBV11-3	.	TRBJ1-1	TGTGCCAGCAGCTTCACCAACCGGGGTGAAGCTTTCTTT	CASSFTNRGEAFF
.	TRBV7-2	.	TRBJ1-3	TGTGCCAGCAGCTTAGTCAAAACAGGGCTCTCTGGAAACACCATATATTTT	CASSLVKTGLSGNTIYF
TRBD2	TRBV29-1	.	TRBJ2-1	TGCAGCGTTGATCGGGGGGAGAGGGGGTTCTTC	CSVDRGERGFF
.	TRBV9	.	TRBJ1-1	TGTGCCAGCAGCTTACCGACAGGATCCCTGAACACTGAAGCTTTCTTT	CASSLPTGSLNTEAFF
.	TRBV9	.	TRBJ1-4	TGTGCCAGCAGCGTAGATGGGGCCTCTAATGAAAAACTGTTTTTT	CASSVDGASNEKLFF
TRBD1	TRBV5-1	.	TRBJ1-6	TGCGCCAGCAGCTTGTCGACAGGGGACGTTTCACCCCTCCACTTT	CASSLSTGDVSPLHF
TRBD1	TRBV2	.	TRBJ1-2	TGTGCCAGCAGGGGACAGGAGATGAATGGCTACACCTTC	CASRGQEMNGYTF
TRBD2	TRBV19	.	TRBJ2-3	TGTGCCAGTAGTCCGGGACTAGCGACAGATACGCAGTATTTT	CASSPGLATDTQYF
TRBD1	TRBV27	.	TRBJ1-3	TGTGCCAGCTCAGACAGGGGGCTGGGAAACACCATATATTTT	CASSDRGLGNTIYF
.	TRBV11-2	.	TRBJ1-6	TGTGCCAGCAGCCCCACCGGTTTTGATAATTCACCCCTCCACTTT	CASSPTGFDNSPLHF
TRBD1	TRBV15	few	TRBJ1-1	TGTGCCACCAGCAGAGATCTAGCAGGGGGAAGGACTGAAGCTTTCTTT	CATSRDLAGGRTEAFF
TRBD1	TRBV12-5	.	TRBJ1-1	TGTGCTAGTGGTTTGTCGAGAGGGGGCAAAGGTACTGAAGCTTTCTTT	CASGLSRGGKGTEAFF
.	TRBV7-3	few	TRBJ1-1	TGTGCCATCGACACGGGGGGGAACACTGAAGCTTTCTTT	CAIDTGGNTEAFF
.	TRBV28	.	TRBJ2-5	TGTGCCAGCAGTTTATTAGGGGGAGTTGGAGAGACCCAGTACTTC	CASSLLGGVGETQYF
.	TRBV7-2	few	TRBJ1-1	TGTGCCAGCAGCTTATTTCCGGGTGAAGCTTTCTTT	CASSLFPGEAFF
TRBD2	TRBV5-8	.	TRBJ2-7	TGTGCCAGCAGAAGGCGGGGGGGCCCCCCCGGGGAGCAGTACTTC	CASRRRGGPPGEQYF
.	TRBV29-1	.	TRBJ2-5	TGCAGCGTCTCGGGAGCCGGGACCCAGTACTTC	CSVSGAGTQYF
TRBD1	TRBV6-6	.	TRBJ1-2	TGTGCCAGCAGCCGACAGGGAAACTATGGCTACACCTTC	CASSRQGNYGYTF
TRBD1	TRBV29-1	.	TRBJ1-2	TGCAGCGATGCGACAGGGGTTAATGGCTACACCTTC	CSDATGVNGYTF
TRBD1	TRBV20-1	.	TRBJ1-1	TGCAGTTGGGACAGGGACACTGAAGCTTTCTTT	CSWDRDTEAFF
.	TRBV12-2	.	TRBJ2-7	TGTGCAAGTCGCTCACAGGACATCCAAGTCGAGCAGTACTTC	CASRSQDIQVEQYF